The sequence of this T cell receptor beta chain was determined in a study of blood T cell repertoires in COVID-19. The protocol was immunoSEQ multiplex PCR, while the TCRdb copy is restricted to in-frame clones and leaves out a portion. The sample holds almost 400,000 clones, roughly 90% seen once. From germline, CDR1 is MNHNY and CDR2 SVGAGI (reference sequence). The V and J ends lost 4 bases and 4 bases respectively, with 19 bases between them. The CDR3 sequence is 16 residues long. The TCR comes from a woman aged 25 to 39 who had recovered from COVID-19. The sample was PBMCs or T cells enriched from blood (not recorded which). This sequence joins TRBV6-6 and TRBJ1-2; D not certain. DNA for the CDR3: TGTGCCAGCAGTTCATCCGCCCGACTTAGCATCTATGGCTACACCTTC. Its protein is CASSSSARLSIYGYTF.